Detailed here is one T cell receptor (beta chain). Antigen unknown. The read comes to an end 3 residues before the CDR3 does, leaving the germline J gene to fill in the end. This entry belongs to a study of T cell clonality in common variable immunodeficiency. Study outcomes and limitations: Reportedly, TCR beta sequences from common variable immunodeficiency showed fewer deletions and N-nucleotide insertions.

CVID subjects were around 16 female and approximately 30 male, aged 9 to 64. Most patients and controls had Caucasian heritage. Germline-derived CDR1 and CDR2 are LNHDA and SQIVND (reference sequence). The V and J ends lost 3 bases and 5 bases, in that order; junction bases with no gene match: 2. The CDR3 spans 14 residues. Sequencing input was equivalent genomic DNA from CVID and controls. Sequenced by immunoSEQ multiplex PCR; TCRdb stores in-frame clones only, minus some. Recorded here are about 25,000 clones, none singletons. The gene calls are TRBV19 and TRBJ2-3; 10 bases are a match to TRBD2. This clonotype originated in a human donor with common variable immunodeficiency. Sequenced material: peripheral blood mononuclear cells. The CDR3 loop is CASSIVAGGDTQYF. The part of the CDR3 DNA that was read is TGTGCCAGTAGTATCGTAGCGGGAGGAGATACG.